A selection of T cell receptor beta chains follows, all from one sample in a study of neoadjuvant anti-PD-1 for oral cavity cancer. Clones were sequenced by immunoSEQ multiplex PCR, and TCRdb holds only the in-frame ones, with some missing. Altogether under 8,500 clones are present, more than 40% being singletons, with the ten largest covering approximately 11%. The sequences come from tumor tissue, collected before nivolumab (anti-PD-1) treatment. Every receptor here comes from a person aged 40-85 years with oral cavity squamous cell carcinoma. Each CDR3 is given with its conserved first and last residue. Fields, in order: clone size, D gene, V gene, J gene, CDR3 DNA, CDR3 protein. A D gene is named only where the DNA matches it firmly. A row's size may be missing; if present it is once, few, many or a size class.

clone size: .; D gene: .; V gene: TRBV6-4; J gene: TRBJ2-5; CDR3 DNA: TGTGCCAGCAGTGAAACGGAGATGTACAGGGAAGTTCAAGAGACCCAGTACTTC; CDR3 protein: CASSETEMYREVQETQYF
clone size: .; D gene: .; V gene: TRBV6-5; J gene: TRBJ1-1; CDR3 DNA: TGTGCCAGCAGCAGCCCCGAGGCAGTACAGGCCCCATCCTTT; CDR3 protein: CASSSPEAVQAPSF
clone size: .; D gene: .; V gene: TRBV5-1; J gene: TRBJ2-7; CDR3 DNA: TGCGCCAGCGGGGCCGGGAGTGGGGGGTACGAGCAGTACTTC; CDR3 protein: CASGAGSGGYEQYF
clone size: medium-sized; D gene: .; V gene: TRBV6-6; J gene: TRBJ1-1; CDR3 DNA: TGTGCCAGCAGTACTACAGTCGGGGCCGAAGCTTTCTTT; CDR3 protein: CASSTTVGAEAFF
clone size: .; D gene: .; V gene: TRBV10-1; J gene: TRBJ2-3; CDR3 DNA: TGCGCCAGCAGTGTAAGCGTTAGCACAGATACGCAGTATTTT; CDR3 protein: CASSVSVSTDTQYF
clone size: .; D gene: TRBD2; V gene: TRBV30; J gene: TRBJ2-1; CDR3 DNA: TGTGCCTGGGGGGGGACTAGACACAATGAGCAGTTCTTC; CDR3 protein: CAWGGTRHNEQFF
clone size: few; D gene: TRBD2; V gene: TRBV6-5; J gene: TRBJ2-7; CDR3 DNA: TGTGCCAGCAGTTACTCGATACGGGAGGCCTACGAGCAGTACTTC; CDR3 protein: CASSYSIREAYEQYF
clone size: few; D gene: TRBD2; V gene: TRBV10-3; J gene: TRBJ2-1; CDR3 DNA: TGTGCCATCAGTGACGGGACTACTCCCAGTGAGCAGTTCTTC; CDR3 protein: CAISDGTTPSEQFF
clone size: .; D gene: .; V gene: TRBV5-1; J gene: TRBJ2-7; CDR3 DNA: TGCGCCAGCAGCTTGGGAGGTTTCTACGAGCAGTACTTC; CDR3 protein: CASSLGGFYEQYF
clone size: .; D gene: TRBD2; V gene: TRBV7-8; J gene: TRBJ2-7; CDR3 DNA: TGTGCCAGCAGCCTCAGGACTAGCGGCATTCAAGCCTACGAGCAGTACTTC; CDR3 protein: CASSLRTSGIQAYEQYF
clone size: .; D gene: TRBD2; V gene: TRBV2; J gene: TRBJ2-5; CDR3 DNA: TGTGCCAGCAGTGTAGTGACTAGCGGCTCCAAAGAGACCCAGTACTTC; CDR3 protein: CASSVVTSGSKETQYF
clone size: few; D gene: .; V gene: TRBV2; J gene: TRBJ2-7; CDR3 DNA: TGTGCCACCGGGCAAACCTACGAGCAGTACTTC; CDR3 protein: CATGQTYEQYF
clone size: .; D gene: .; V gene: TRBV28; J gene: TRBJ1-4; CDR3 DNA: TGTGCCAGCAGTTCGTACCTGACGGTGAATGAAAAACTGTTTTTT; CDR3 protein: CASSSYLTVNEKLFF
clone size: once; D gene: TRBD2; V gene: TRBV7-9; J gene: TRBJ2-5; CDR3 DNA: TGTGCCAGCAGCGGCACGGGACTAGCGCCTCAAGAGACCCAGTACTTC; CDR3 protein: CASSGTGLAPQETQYF
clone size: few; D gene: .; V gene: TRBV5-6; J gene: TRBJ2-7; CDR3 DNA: TGTGCCAGCAGCTTAGGTCAAACAATCTACGAGCAGTACTTC; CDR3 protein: CASSLGQTIYEQYF
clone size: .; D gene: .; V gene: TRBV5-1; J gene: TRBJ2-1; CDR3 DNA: TGCGCCAGCAGCTTGGGGGGAGGTTACAATGAGCAGTTCTTC; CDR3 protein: CASSLGGGYNEQFF
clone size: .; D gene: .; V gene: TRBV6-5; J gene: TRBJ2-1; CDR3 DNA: TGTGCCAGCAGCCAGGGACAAGAGCAGTTCTTC; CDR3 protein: CASSQGQEQFF
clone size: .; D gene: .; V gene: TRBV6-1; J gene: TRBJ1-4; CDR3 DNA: TGTGCCAGCAGTCAACGAACTGGTGAGGAAAAACTGTTTTTT; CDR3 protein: CASSQRTGEEKLFF
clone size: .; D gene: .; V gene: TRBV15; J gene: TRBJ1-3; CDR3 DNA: TGTGCCACCAGCCCCGGGGCGGGAAACACCATATATTTT; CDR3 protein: CATSPGAGNTIYF
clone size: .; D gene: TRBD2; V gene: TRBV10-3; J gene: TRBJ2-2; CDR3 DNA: TGTGCCATCAGTGGTTCGACTAGCGGGAGGGCCGCGGGCGGGGAGCTGTTTTTT; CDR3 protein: CAISGSTSGRAAGGELFF